These 20 T cell receptor beta chains originate from one sample sequenced in a study of graft-versus-host responses after intestinal transplantation. Their antigen targets remain unknown. Assay: immunoSEQ multiplex PCR; the TCRdb copy retains only in-frame clones and omits some. Of 84,000 or so clones listed, about nine tenths are singletons. This sample comprised unstimulated CD8+ T cells sorted from spleen or lymph node cells, obtained before transplant. These receptors came from a human donor who was the organ donor for an intestinal transplant.

The rearrangement links TRBV6-1 to TRBJ1-2; weak D call: TRBD1 (5 bases). V was trimmed by 6 bases and J by 4 bases, leaving 18 bases between them. The CDR3 is made up of 15 amino acids. CDR1 is MNHNS and CDR2 is SASEGT in the germline V gene. The CDR3 here is CASRKAVFGAYGYTF. The CDR3 DNA follows: TGTGCCAGCAGAAAAGCCGTATTCGGGGCCTATGGCTACACCTTC.

The chain has TRBV9 and TRBJ2-1; the D gene is possibly TRBD1 (6 bases). This CDR3 region has 14 residues. V lost 4 bases to trimming and J lost 5 bases, with 13 bases between them. CDR1 and CDR2 from the germline V gene are SGDLS and YYNGEE. CDR3: CASSQWTEDNEQFF. CDR3 DNA sequence: TGTGCCAGCAGCCAGTGGACAGAAGACAATGAGCAGTTCTTC. The whole variable domain, filled in from reference TRBV9 and TRBJ2-1, reads DSGVTQTPKHLITATGQRVTLRCSPRSGDLSVYWYQQSLDQGLQFLIQYYNGEERAKGNILERFSAQQFPDLHSELNLSSLELGDSALYFCASSQWTEDNEQFFGPGTRLTVL.

This chain connects TRBV5-6 to TRBJ2-7, with 7 positions matching TRBD1. In germline, CDR1 is SGHDT, CDR2 YYEEEE. CDR3 length equals 16 residues. Unmatched junction bases numbered 10, after V lost 4 bases and J lost 0 bases. The CDR3 region has the DNA TGTGCCAGCAGCCCGATGAAGACAGGGAACTCCTACGAGCAGTACTTC. Its translation is CASSPMKTGNSYEQYF. The full variable domain, in which reference TRBV5-6 and TRBJ2-7 provide the parts outside the CDR3, is DAGVTQSPTHLIKTRGQQVTLRCSPKSGHDTVSWYQQALGQGPQFIFQYYEEEERQRGNFPDRFSGHQFPNYSSELNVNALLLGDSALYLCASSPMKTGNSYEQYFGPGTRLTVT.

The genes are TRBV5-1 and TRBJ1-1; D not resolved. CDR1 is SGHRS and CDR2 is YFSETQ in the germline V gene. V lost 7 bases and J lost 1, with 11 bases in between. The CDR3 is 13 amino acids. The CDR3, as DNA: TGCGCCAGCTCATCTTACGAGAACACTGAAGCTTTCTTT. Amino acids: CASSSYENTEAFF.

The V gene is TRBV30, the J gene TRBJ2-3; 10 nucleotides line up with TRBD2. The CDR3 length is 15 residues. Germline V gene lookup returns CDR1 GTSNPN and CDR2 SVGIG (reference sequence). V was pared by 3 bases and J by 5 bases, with 8 bases of the junction left unmatched. The CDR3 sequence is CAWSGSGGALDTQYF. CDR3 bases: TGTGCCTGGAGCGGAAGCGGGGGGGCCTTAGATACGCAGTATTTT.

This chain connects TRBV13 to TRBJ2-7; either TRBD1 or TRBD2 may supply D (5 bases each). Germline lookup yields CDR1 PRHDT and CDR2 FYEKMQ (reference sequence). The ends were cut back, 5 bases at V and 4 bases at J, with 18 bases in the middle. CDR3 length equals 15 residues. CDR3 DNA: TGTGCCAGCAGCGCGACAGCCCGGGGCTCTTACGAGCAGTACTTC. It codes for CASSATARGSYEQYF.

This clone appeared a single time. The chain joins TRBV4-1 to TRBJ1-5; D is undetermined. Germline CDR1 is MGHRA and CDR2 is YSYEKL. The germline V and J ends were trimmed by 1 base and 5 bases, with 6 bases remaining between them. This CDR3 has 13 amino acids. The CDR3 region is CASSQGVDQPQHF. CDR3 DNA sequence: TGCGCCAGCAGCCAAGGCGTAGATCAGCCCCAGCATTTT.

The chain couples TRBV7-9 to TRBJ2-1; TRBD2 agrees at 13 bases. The CDR3 sequence is 15 residues long. V gave up 4 bases and J gave up 7 bases; unmatched junction bases: 4. The germline gives CDR1 SEHNR, CDR2 FQNEAQ (reference sequence). The CDR3 reads CASSSTSGGGNEQFF. CDR3 nucleotides: TGTGCCAGCAGCTCAACTAGCGGGGGGGGAAATGAGCAGTTCTTC.

This clone was recorded a few times. V usage is TRBV15 and J usage is TRBJ2-4; 7 positions match TRBD2. The CDR3 sequence is 18 residues long. V lost 1 base and J lost 4; bases outside the gene matches: 13. Germline V gives CDR1 LNHNV, CDR2 YYDKDF (reference sequence). CDR3 bases: TGTGCCACCAGCAGAGGCCGGAAGTCGGGGGGAGGTAAAAACATTCAGTACTTC. Its protein is CATSRGRKSGGGKNIQYF.

The chain links TRBV9 to TRBJ2-5; 12 bases map to TRBD2. V shed 3 bases and J 1 base; nucleotides not matched to a gene: 10. CDR3 length: 18 amino acids. Germline CDR1 is SGDLS and CDR2 is YYNGEE. CDR3 loop: CASSEALAGGSFQETQYF. In DNA form, the CDR3 reads TGTGCCAGCAGCGAGGCCCTAGCGGGGGGGAGCTTCCAAGAGACCCAGTACTTC.

V is TRBV11-3 and J is TRBJ2-7; TRBD2 agrees at 8 bases. Germline CDR1 SGHNT, CDR2 YENEEA. There are 15 residues in the CDR3. With 4 bases clipped from V and 5 bases from J, the junction kept 10 bases outside the gene matches. The CDR3 nucleotides are TGTGCCAGCAGCTCGGGGGGGGGTGTATTGGACGAGCAGTACTTC. The encoded protein is CASSSGGGVLDEQYF.

J is TRBJ1-2 and V is TRBV30; the D is unclear. Germline V gene data show CDR1 as GTSNPN and CDR2 as SVGIG (reference sequence). The ends were cut back, 0 bases at V and 6 bases at J, with 17 bases in the middle. The CDR3 has 15 residues. CDR3 sequence: CAWSVSPSSSDGYTF. The CDR3 region has the DNA TGTGCCTGGAGTGTATCCCCCAGTAGTTCCGATGGCTACACCTTC.

The V and J genes are TRBV7-9 and TRBJ1-1; 7 bases are shared with TRBD1. The V gene end was trimmed by 4 bases and the J gene end by 1 base; junction bases not matched to a gene: 3. CDR3 length: 14 residues. Germline lookup yields CDR1 SEHNR and CDR2 FQNEAQ (reference sequence). The CDR3 bases are TGTGCCAGCAGCTCGGGACAGCCGAACACTGAAGCTTTCTTT. Translated: CASSSGQPNTEAFF.

This sequence joins TRBV11-2 and TRBJ2-3, with TRBD2 matching over 8 bases. The CDR3 runs 14 residues. Germline CDR1 reads SGHAT; CDR2 reads FQNNGV. V lost 1 base and J lost 4; bases outside the gene matches: 1. As DNA, the CDR3 is TGTGCCAGCAGCTTAGCCGGGGGGGCAGATACGCAGTATTTT. Translation: CASSLAGGADTQYF.

This rearrangement joins TRBV5-1 to TRBJ1-1; maybe TRBD1 (5 bases). CDR1 SGHRS and CDR2 YFSETQ come from the germline V gene. There are 15 residues in the CDR3. V was trimmed by 1 base and J by 1 base, leaving 11 bases between them. The CDR3 DNA reads TGCGCCAGCAGCTTGTTGGGGGGGGAGAACACTGAAGCTTTCTTT. Its translation: CASSLLGGENTEAFF.

V is TRBV6-1 and J is TRBJ1-1; unclear D gene. This CDR3 region has 15 residues. The V end was cut by 5 bases, the J end by 8 bases, with 21 bases between. Germline values: CDR1 MNHNS, CDR2 SASEGT. CDR3 region: CASSFMDPVLGEAFF. CDR3 DNA sequence: TGTGCCAGCAGTTTTATGGACCCAGTCCTAGGGGAAGCTTTCTTT.

This chain joins TRBV15 and TRBJ1-2, with no clear D. V was clipped by 4 bases and J by 10 bases, with 16 bases between them. Germline CDR1 reads LNHNV; CDR2 reads YYDKDF (reference sequence). This CDR3 has 13 residues. The CDR3 loop reads CATSKDPNGVYTF. The CDR3 coding sequence is TGTGCCACCAGCAAGGACCCTAATGGAGTCTACACCTTC.

V gene TRBV9 combines with J gene TRBJ1-3, with TRBD1 as a possible D gene (5 bases). The CDR3 runs 16 residues. Trimming took off 3 bases at V and 4 bases at J, with 17 bases between the two ends. Per the germline V gene, CDR1 is SGDLS and CDR2 is YYNGEE. In DNA form, the CDR3 reads TGTGCCAGCAGCGCCTCAGGAGGGGCGGCGGGAAACACCATATATTTT. It specifies CASSASGGAAGNTIYF.

DNA for the CDR3: TGTGCCAGCAGCAAATTACCTCCCGCCAACGAGCAGTACTTC. Its protein is CASSKLPPANEQYF. The chain combines TRBV7-9 with TRBJ2-7; D gene unclear. In germline, CDR1 is SEHNR, CDR2 FQNEAQ (reference sequence). The length of the CDR3 is 14 residues. Trimming left V 5 bases short and J 5 bases short, with 16 bases between.

The chain couples TRBV5-6 to TRBJ2-7; tentative D call: TRBD2 (7 bases). Trimming shortened V by 3 bases and J by 1 base, and 20 bases separated the two germline ends. CDR3 size: 17 residues. CDR1 and CDR2 from the germline V gene are SGHDT and YYEEEE. The CDR3 region has the DNA TGTGCCAGCAGCTCACCACTCCCGGGGGGCTGGTCCTACGAGCAGTACTTC. Its translation: CASSSPLPGGWSYEQYF.